These 7 T cell receptor beta chains originate from one sample sequenced in a study of CXCR3-negative and CXCR3-positive naive CD8 T cells. Study outcomes and limitations: More hydrophobic TRB CDR3s were found in CXCR3-positive naive cells than in CXCR3-negative naive cells.

Antigen specificity for these receptors is unknown. The authors made the TRB cDNA libraries by 5' RACE using UMI labels. TCRdb reprocessed the 5' RACE reads; each CDR3 protein has one entry and no DNA is given. The sample has nearly 90,000 distinct CDR3 sequences; the top ten hold less than 0.85%. The sample comprised naive CXCR3+ CD8+ T cells from blood. Noted subset: CD45RO-CCR7+CD27+CD95- naive CD8+ T cells expressing CXCR3 (TNR3+). These receptors all come from a human donor in good health. Some clones in this sample may be carry-over from other donors' samples.

V is TRBV12-3 or TRBV12-4 and J is TRBJ2-5. CDR3 length: 14 amino acids. The chain's CDR3 is CASSLADIGKTQYF.

The V and J genes are TRBV28 and TRBJ2-2; TCRdb picks TRBD2, but there is no DNA to check that call. The CDR3 contains 17 residues. Germline CDR1 reads MDHEN; CDR2 reads SYDVKM. The CDR3 protein is CASSLEAGGYFTGELFF.

The V call is TRBV29-1, the J call TRBJ2-5; lacking DNA, the TRBD1 call made by TCRdb goes unchecked. Looked up from germline, CDR1 is SQVTM and CDR2 is ANQGSEA. This CDR3 contains 14 residues. CDR3 region: CSVSGQDVLETQYF. The whole variable domain, remainder taken from reference TRBV29-1 and TRBJ2-5, is SAVISQKPSRDICQRGTSLTIQCQVDSQVTMMFWYRQQPGQSLTLIATANQGSEATYESGFVIDKFPISRPNLTFSTLTVSNMSPEDSSIYLCSVSGQDVLETQYFGPGTRLLVL.

The chain joins TRBV6-2 or TRBV6-3 to TRBJ2-7; TCRdb selects TRBD2, and the lack of DNA leaves this call unchecked. The CDR3 has 14 amino acids. From germline, CDR1 is MNHEY and CDR2 SVGEGT. CDR3 protein: CASSWLAGDYEQYF.

The chain has TRBV5-6 and TRBJ1-2. Germline V gives CDR1 SGHDT, CDR2 YYEEEE. The CDR3 has 18 amino acids. CDR3 sequence: CASSLNPAPGPGDYGYTF.

This chain connects TRBV4-1 to TRBJ1-4. The V gene's germline CDR1 is MGHRA and CDR2 YSYEKL. This CDR3 region has 14 residues. CDR3 sequence reads: CASSQDRSNEKLFF.

The chain links TRBV7-6 to TRBJ2-2; TCRdb's D gene call, TRBD2, goes unchecked for lack of DNA. The CDR3 length is 18 residues. Germline V gene sequence: CDR1 SGHVS, CDR2 FNYEAQ. The CDR3 sequence is CASSPSGTSGGLTGELFF.